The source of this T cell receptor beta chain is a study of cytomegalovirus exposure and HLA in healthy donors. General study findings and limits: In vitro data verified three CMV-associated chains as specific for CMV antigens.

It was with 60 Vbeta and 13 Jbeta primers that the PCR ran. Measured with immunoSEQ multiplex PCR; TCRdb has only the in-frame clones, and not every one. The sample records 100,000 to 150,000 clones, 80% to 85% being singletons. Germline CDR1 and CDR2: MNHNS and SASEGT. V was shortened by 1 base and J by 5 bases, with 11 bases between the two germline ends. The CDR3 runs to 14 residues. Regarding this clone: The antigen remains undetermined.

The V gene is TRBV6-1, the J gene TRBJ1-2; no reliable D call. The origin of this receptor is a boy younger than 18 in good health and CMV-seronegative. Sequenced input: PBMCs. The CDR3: CASSEGGWGYGYTF. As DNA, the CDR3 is TGTGCCAGCAGTGAAGGAGGGTGGGGATATGGCTACACCTTC.